The present entry profiles one T cell receptor (beta chain) with its context. Combining a sample-barcoded 5' primer with a J-beta primer mix, a second PCR ran for about 6 to 12 cycles. In TCRdb, the 5' RACE reads were re-called with MiXCR into one record per CDR3 protein. The top ten hold around 22% of the sample, which has 700,000 to 950,000 distinct CDR3 sequences, 55% to 75% seen once. The sample originates from a study of blood T cells in healthy people across ages. The length of the CDR3 is 15 residues. Trimming cost V 0 bases and J 6 bases, with 15 bases left between them. Germline V CDR1 and CDR2: DFQATT, SNEGSKA (reference sequence).

The source material was blood. The chain joins TRBV20-1 to TRBJ2-1, with D possibly being TRBD2 (5 bases). This sequence was found in a man aged 25 to 45 in good health. The CDR3 DNA reads TGCAGTGCTAGAGATCTATTGCTAGCCCGCAATGAGCAGTTCTTC. This gives the protein CSARDLLLARNEQFF.